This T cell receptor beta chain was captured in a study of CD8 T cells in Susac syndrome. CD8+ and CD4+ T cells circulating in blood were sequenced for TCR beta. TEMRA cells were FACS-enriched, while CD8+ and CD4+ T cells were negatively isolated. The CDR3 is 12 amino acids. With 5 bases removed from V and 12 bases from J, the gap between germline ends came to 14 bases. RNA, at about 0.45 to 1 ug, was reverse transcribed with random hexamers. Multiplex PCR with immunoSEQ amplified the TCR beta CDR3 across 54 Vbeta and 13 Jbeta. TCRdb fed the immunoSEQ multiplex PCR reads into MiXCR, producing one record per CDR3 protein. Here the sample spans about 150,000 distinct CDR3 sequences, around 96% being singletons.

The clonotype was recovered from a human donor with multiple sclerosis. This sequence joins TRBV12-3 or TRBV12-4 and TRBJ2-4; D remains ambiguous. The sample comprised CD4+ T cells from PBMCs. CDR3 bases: TGTGCCAGCAGTGCTTTGATCTACAGTCAGTACTTC. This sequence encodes CASSALIYSQYF.